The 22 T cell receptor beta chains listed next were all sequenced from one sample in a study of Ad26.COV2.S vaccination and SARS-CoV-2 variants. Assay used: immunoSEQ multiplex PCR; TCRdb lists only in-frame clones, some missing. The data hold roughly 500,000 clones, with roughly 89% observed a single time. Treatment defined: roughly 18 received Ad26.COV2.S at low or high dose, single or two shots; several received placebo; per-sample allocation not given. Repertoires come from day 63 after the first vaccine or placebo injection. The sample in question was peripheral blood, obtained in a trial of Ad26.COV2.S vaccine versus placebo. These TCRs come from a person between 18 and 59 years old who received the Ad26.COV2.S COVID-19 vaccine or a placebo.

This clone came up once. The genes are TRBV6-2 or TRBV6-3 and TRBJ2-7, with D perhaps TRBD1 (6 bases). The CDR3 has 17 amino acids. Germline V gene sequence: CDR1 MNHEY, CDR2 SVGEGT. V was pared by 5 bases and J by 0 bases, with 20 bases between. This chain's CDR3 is CASSRSNRAYNSYEQYV. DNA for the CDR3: TGTGCCAGCAGTAGGAGTAACAGGGCTTACAACTCCTACGAGCAGTACGTC.

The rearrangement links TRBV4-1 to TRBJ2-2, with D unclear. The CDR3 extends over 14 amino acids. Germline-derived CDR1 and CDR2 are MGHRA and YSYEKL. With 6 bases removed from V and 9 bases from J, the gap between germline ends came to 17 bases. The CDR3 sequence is CASSFLPWSRELFF. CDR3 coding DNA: TGCGCCAGCAGTTTCTTGCCCTGGTCCCGGGAGCTGTTTTTT.

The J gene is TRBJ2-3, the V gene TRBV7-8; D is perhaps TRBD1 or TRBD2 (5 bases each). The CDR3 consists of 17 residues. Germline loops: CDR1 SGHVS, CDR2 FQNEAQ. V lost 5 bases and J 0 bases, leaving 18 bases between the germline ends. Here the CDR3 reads CASSDPRGEGSTDTQYF. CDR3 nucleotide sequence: TGTGCCAGCAGCGACCCCCGGGGCGAGGGAAGCACAGATACGCAGTATTTT.

The CDR3 DNA is TGTGCCAGCAGCCCGGGGGGGACAGGGGCATTGTACGAGCAGTACTTC. Its translation is CASSPGGTGALYEQYF. This chain links TRBV9 with TRBJ2-7; 10 positions match TRBD1. Germline V CDR1 and CDR2: SGDLS, YYNGEE. After removal of 4 bases from V and 4 bases from J, the junction contained 11 bases not matched to a gene. The CDR3 covers 16 residues.

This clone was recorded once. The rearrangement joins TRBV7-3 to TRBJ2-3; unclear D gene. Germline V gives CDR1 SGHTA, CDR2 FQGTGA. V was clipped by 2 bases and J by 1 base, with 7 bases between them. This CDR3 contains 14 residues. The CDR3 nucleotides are TGTGCCAGCAGCTTATTTTCGGGCACAGATACGCAGTATTTT. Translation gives CASSLFSGTDTQYF. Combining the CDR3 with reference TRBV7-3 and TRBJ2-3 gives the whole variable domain GAGVSQTPSNKVTEKGKYVELRCDPISGHTALYWYRQSLGQGPEFLIYFQGTGAADDSGLPNDRFFAVRPEGSVSTLKIQRTERGDSAVYLCASSLFSGTDTQYFGPGTRLTVL.

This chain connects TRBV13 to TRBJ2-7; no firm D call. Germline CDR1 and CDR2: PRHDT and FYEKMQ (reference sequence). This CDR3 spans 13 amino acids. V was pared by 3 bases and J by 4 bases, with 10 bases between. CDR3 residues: CASSLGRGYEQYV. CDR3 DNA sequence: TGTGCCAGCAGCTTGGGTCGCGGATACGAGCAGTACGTC.

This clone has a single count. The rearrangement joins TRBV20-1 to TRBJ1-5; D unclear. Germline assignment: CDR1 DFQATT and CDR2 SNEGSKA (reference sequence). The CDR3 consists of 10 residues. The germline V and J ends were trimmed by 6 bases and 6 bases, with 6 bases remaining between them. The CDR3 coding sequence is TGCAGTGCCCCGGGTCAGCCCCAGCATTTT. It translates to CSAPGQPQHF.

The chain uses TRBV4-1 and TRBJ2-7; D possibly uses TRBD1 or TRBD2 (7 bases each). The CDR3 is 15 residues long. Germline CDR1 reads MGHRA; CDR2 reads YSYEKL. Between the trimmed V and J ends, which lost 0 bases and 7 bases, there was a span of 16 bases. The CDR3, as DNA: TGCGCCAGCAGCCAAGATTCCCAGGGGGGGCGAGAGCAGTACGTC. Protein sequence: CASSQDSQGGREQYV.

This chain's CDR3 is CASSFGLSNQPQHF. CDR3 nucleotide sequence: TGTGCCAGCAGCTTCGGGCTGAGTAATCAGCCCCAGCATTTT. The gene calls are TRBV5-6 and TRBJ1-5; no clear D. Germline CDR1 SGHDT, CDR2 YYEEEE. The V end was cut by 2 bases, the J end by 4 bases, with 10 bases between. CDR3 length: 14 amino acids.

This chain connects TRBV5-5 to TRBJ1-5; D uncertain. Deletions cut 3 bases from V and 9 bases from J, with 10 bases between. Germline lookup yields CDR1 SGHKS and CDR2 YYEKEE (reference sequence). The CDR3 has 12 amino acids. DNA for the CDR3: TGTGCCAGCAGCTCCCGGTCAGGGCCCCAGCATTTT. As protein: CASSSRSGPQHF.

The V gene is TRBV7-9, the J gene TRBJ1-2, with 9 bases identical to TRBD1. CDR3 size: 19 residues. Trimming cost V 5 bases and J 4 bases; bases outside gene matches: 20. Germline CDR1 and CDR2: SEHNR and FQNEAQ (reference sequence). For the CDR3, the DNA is TGTGCCAGCAGCCCAACCCTAGGGACAGGGCCATACAGCGGCTATGGCTACACCTTC. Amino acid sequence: CASSPTLGTGPYSGYGYTF.

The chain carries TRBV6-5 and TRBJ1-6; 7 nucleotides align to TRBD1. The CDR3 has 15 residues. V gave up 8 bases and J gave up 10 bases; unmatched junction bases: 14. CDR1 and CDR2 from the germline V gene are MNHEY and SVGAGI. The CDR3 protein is CASCWRGPEGSPLHF. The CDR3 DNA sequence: TGTGCCAGCTGTTGGAGGGGGCCCGAGGGGTCACCCCTCCACTTT.

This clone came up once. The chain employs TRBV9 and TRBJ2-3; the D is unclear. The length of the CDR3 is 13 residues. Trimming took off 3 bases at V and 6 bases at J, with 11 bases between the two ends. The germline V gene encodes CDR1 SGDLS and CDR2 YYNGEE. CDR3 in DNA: TGTGCCAGCAGCGACCTTGAACTCGATACGCAGTATTTT. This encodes CASSDLELDTQYF.

CDR3 sequence: CASSEFGSQGGPLAEAFF. CDR3 nucleotide sequence: TGTGCCAGCTCAGAATTCGGGTCCCAGGGGGGTCCGCTCGCTGAAGCTTTCTTT. The chain joins TRBV18 to TRBJ1-1; 7 bases are a match to TRBD1. The CDR3 has 18 residues. Losses at the gene ends were 5 bases for V and 6 bases for J; bases not matched to a gene: 21. In germline, CDR1 is KGHSH, CDR2 LQKENI.

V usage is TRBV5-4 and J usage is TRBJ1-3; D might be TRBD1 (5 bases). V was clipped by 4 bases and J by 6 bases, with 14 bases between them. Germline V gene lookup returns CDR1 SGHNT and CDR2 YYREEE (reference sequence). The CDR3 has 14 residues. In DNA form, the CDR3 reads TGTGCCAGCAGCCGTGAGGGGAGCTCAAACACCATATATTTT. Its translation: CASSREGSSNTIYF. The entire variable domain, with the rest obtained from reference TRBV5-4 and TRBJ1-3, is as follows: ETGVTQSPTHLIKTRGQQVTLRCSSQSGHNTVSWYQQALGQGPQFIFQYYREEENGRGNFPPRFSGLQFPNYSSELNVNALELDDSALYLCASSREGSSNTIYFGEGSWLTVV.

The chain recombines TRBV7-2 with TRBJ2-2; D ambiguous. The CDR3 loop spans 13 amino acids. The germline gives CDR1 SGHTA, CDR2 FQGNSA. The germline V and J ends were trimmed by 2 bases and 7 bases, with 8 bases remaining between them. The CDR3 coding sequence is TGTGCCAGCAGCTTATTACGAAGCGGGGAGCTGTTTTTT. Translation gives CASSLLRSGELFF. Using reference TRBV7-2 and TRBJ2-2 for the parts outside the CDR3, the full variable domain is GAGVSQSPSNKVTEKGKDVELRCDPISGHTALYWYRQSLGQGLEFLIYFQGNSAPDKSGLPSDRFSAERTGGSVSTLTIQRTQQEDSAVYLCASSLLRSGELFFGEGSRLTVL.

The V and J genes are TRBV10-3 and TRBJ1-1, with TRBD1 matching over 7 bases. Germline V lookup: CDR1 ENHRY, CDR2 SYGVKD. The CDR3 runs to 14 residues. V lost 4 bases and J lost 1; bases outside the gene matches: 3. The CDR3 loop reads CAISVDRENTEAFF. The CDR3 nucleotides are TGTGCCATCAGTGTCGACAGGGAGAACACTGAAGCTTTCTTT.

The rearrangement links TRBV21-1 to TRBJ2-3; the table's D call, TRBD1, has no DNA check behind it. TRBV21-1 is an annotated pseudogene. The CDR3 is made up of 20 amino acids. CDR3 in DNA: TGTGCCAGCAGCAAAGTTGACAGATTTACGTATCCTACTAGCACAGATACGCAGTATTTT. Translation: CASSKVDRFTYPTSTDTQYF.

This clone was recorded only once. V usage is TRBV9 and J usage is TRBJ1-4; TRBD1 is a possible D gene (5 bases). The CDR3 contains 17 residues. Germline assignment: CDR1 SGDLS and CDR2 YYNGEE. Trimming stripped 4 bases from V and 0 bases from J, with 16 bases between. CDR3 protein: CASSPRTGGTTNEKLFF. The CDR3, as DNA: TGTGCCAGCAGCCCTCGGACCGGGGGAACAACTAATGAAAAACTGTTTTTT.

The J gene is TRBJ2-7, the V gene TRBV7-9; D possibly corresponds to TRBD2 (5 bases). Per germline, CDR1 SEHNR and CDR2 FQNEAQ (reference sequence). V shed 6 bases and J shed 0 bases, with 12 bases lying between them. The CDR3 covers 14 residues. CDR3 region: CASRGGGYSYEQYF. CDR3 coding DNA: TGTGCCAGCAGGGGCGGCGGGTACTCCTACGAGCAGTACTTC. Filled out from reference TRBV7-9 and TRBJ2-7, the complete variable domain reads DTGVSQNPRHKITKRGQNVTFRCDPISEHNRLYWYRQTLGQGPEFLTYFQNEAQLEKSRLLSDRFSAERPKGSFSTLEIQRTEQGDSAMYLCASRGGGYSYEQYFGPGTRLTVT.

In nucleotides, the CDR3 is TGCGCCAGCAGCTTGGGTCGACAGGTTCCTAATGAAAAACTGTTTTTT. Amino acids: CASSLGRQVPNEKLFF. The chain has TRBV5-1 and TRBJ1-4; possible D gene TRBD1, 6 bases. Germline V gene data show CDR1 as SGHRS and CDR2 as YFSETQ. The CDR3 runs 16 residues. V was cut by 0 bases and J by 3 bases, with 12 bases left in between.

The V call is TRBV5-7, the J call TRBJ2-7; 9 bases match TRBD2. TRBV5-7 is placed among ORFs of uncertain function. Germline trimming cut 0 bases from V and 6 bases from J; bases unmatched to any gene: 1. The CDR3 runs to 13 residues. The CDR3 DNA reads TGTGCCAGCAGCTTGGAGCGGGAGGCCGAGCAGTACGTC. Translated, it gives CASSLEREAEQYV.